This paragraph reports one TCR beta chain. These data belong to a study of blood T cell repertoires in COVID-19. Background on the study: The analysed material was cDNA or gDNA that came from T cells, B-cell-depleted T cells, or PBMCs.

Between the trimmed V and J ends, which lost 0 bases and 2 bases, there was a span of 15 bases. Germline CDR1 and CDR2: LGHDT and YNNKEL (reference sequence). The CDR3 is 17 amino acids. Authors' analysis steps: The assay estimated nucleated cells by amplifying reference gene primers. TCRdb's copy holds only in-frame clones and misses some; the assay was immunoSEQ multiplex PCR. D and trimming come from the DNA, and the V and J calls and clone size come from that table. The profile shows roughly 150,000 clones, roughly 91% of them singletons. The genes are TRBV3-1 (or the pseudogene TRBV3-2) and TRBJ2-3, with a tentative D call TRBD2 (6 bases). Source material: peripheral blood. This TCR was sampled from a man aged 50 to 59 who had recovered from COVID-19. The CDR3 bases are TGTGCCAGCAGCCAAGAGGCCCTGACTAGATACACAGATACGCAGTATTTT. This codes for CASSQEALTRYTDTQYF.